This entry is about one TCR beta chain. These data originate in a study of Graves' ophthalmopathy and Graves' hyperthyroidism. Amplified material comprised TCR beta CDR3 regions derived from RNA transcripts. RT-PCR with HTBI primers came first, then second-round multiplex PCR. A single record per CDR3 protein comes from TCRdb applying MiXCR to the multiplex PCR reads. The sample lists around 1.1 million distinct CDR3 sequences; roughly 35% were seen once. CDR1 WSHSY and CDR2 SAAADI come from the germline V gene. The length of the CDR3 is 14 residues. V was trimmed by 2 bases and J by 0 bases, leaving 7 bases between them.

This chain links TRBV10-2 with TRBJ1-1, with D unclear. Sequencing was carried out using peripheral blood or thyroid tissue (not recorded which). This receptor was taken from an adult man with Graves' hyperthyroidism. The CDR3 DNA follows: TGCGCCAGCAGTGAGACCCCGGTGAACACTGAAGCTTTCTTT. Translated, it gives CASSETPVNTEAFF.